This TCR beta chain derives from a study of T cells in Graves' hyperthyroidism and ophthalmopathy. The study's findings and limits: Blood also carried most thyroid clonotypes expanded above 0.001. Model predictions of ophthalmopathy came a median 6.5 months before onset.

Comment on this clonotype: Its target is not known.

The germline V gene has CDR1 SEHNR and CDR2 FQNEAQ (reference sequence). The CDR3 has 18 amino acids. V lost 0 bases and J lost 4, with 22 bases in between. RNA transcripts served as the template for amplifying TCR beta CDR3 regions. A set of HTBI primers served as the primers for a first-round RT-PCR of the TCR CDR3. Each CDR3 protein gets one entry after TCRdb re-called the multiplex PCR reads with MiXCR. The sample holds approximately 640,000 distinct CDR3 sequences, over 40% seen once. The receptor was isolated from an adult man with Graves' disease, either hyperthyroidism or ophthalmopathy (not recorded which). Specimen: peripheral blood or thyroid tissue (not recorded which). The chain uses TRBV7-9 and TRBJ2-7, with D tentatively TRBD1 (8 bases). The CDR3 loop reads CASSLALSRTGTIYEQYF. The CDR3 region has the DNA TGTGCCAGCAGCTTAGCGCTAAGTCGGACAGGGACTATATACGAGCAGTACTTC. The full variable domain, with the rest looked up from reference TRBV7-9 and TRBJ2-7, is DTGVSQNPRHKITKRGQNVTFRCDPISEHNRLYWYRQTLGQGPEFLTYFQNEAQLEKSRLLSDRFSAERPKGSFSTLEIQRTEQGDSAMYLCASSLALSRTGTIYEQYFGPGTRLTVT.